This T cell receptor beta chain emerged from a study of CD8 T cells in Susac syndrome. The CDR3 is 13 residues long. The ends lost 5 bases at V and 8 bases at J; junction bases unmatched: 4. Looked up from germline, CDR1 is SGHRS and CDR2 is YFSETQ. Overall study results and limits: The study admitted that it had a relatively small number of individuals in its TCR sequencing and HLA analysis.

Notes on this clonotype: Its antigen remains unknown.

Those who served as multiple sclerosis controls were treatment-naive patients with stable or active relapsing-remitting disease. Negative isolation was used for CD8+ and CD4+ T cells and FACS enrichment for TEMRA cells. It was with random hexamers that roughly 0.5 to 1 ug RNA was reverse transcribed. TCRdb reanalysed the immunoSEQ multiplex PCR reads using MiXCR and keeps one entry per CDR3 protein. The table includes 200,000 or so distinct CDR3 sequences, approximately 90% detected once. Sequences were obtained from CD8+ T cells from PBMCs. This receptor was taken from a human donor with multiple sclerosis. The rearrangement uses TRBV5-1 and TRBJ2-1, with 10 bases aligning to TRBD2. The CDR3 loop is CASRGTSAYEQFF. CDR3 sequence (DNA): TGCGCCAGCAGGGGGACTAGCGCGTATGAGCAGTTCTTC.